This entry lists 21 T cell receptor beta chains sequenced from one sample in a study of cytotoxic CD8 clonotypes in ibrutinib-treated CLL. Libraries were prepared by immunoSEQ multiplex PCR; TCRdb keeps only in-frame clonotypes and omits some of them. The sample yields nearly 300,000 clones, around 77% seen once. The sample here was PBMCs, taken at disease progression, from a patient treated with ibrutinib. Receptor source: a human donor with chronic lymphocytic leukemia.

The chain carries TRBV4-3 and TRBJ2-3, with D perhaps given as TRBD1 or TRBD2 (5 bases each). Trimming removed 1 base at V and 6 bases at J, with 14 bases between. CDR3 length: 15 amino acids. Germline lookup yields CDR1 LGHNA and CDR2 YSLEER. The CDR3 protein is CASSQGGVRQDTQYF. The CDR3 coding sequence is TGCGCCAGCAGCCAAGGGGGAGTTCGACAGGATACGCAGTATTTT.

The V gene is TRBV7-8, the J gene TRBJ2-2; TRBD1 aligns across 7 bases. Looked up from germline, CDR1 is SGHVS and CDR2 is FQNEAQ. Trimming removed 3 bases from V and 5 bases from J; junction bases left unmatched: 9. CDR3 length: 16 residues. This chain's CDR3 is CASSFRDSSLTGELFF. The DNA for the CDR3 is TGTGCCAGCAGCTTCCGGGACAGCTCTTTGACCGGGGAGCTGTTTTTT. Drawing the rest from reference TRBV7-8 and TRBJ2-2, the complete variable domain is GAGVSQSPRYKVAKRGQDVALRCDPISGHVSLFWYQQALGQGPEFLTYFQNEAQLDKSGLPSDRFFAERPEGSVSTLKIQRTQQEDSAVYLCASSFRDSSLTGELFFGEGSRLTVL.

This rearrangement joins TRBV11-2 to TRBJ1-2; no clear D. Looked up from germline, CDR1 is SGHAT and CDR2 is FQNNGV. The CDR3 runs 12 residues. Trimming removed 1 base at V and 5 bases at J, with 5 bases between. CDR3 coding DNA: TGTGCCAGCAGCTTAGGGAGTTATGGCTACACCTTC. Residues: CASSLGSYGYTF.

CDR3 sequence: CASSLGAGRAIDTQYF. The CDR3 DNA sequence: TGCGCCAGCAGCTTGGGTGCAGGGAGGGCCATAGATACGCAGTATTTT. The chain has TRBV5-1 and TRBJ2-3, with 7 bases lining up with TRBD2. With 0 bases clipped from V and 5 bases from J, the junction kept 9 bases outside the gene matches. This CDR3 region has 16 residues. Germline-derived CDR1 and CDR2 are SGHRS and YFSETQ. Drawing the rest from reference TRBV5-1 and TRBJ2-3, the complete variable domain is KAGVTQTPRYLIKTRGQQVTLSCSPISGHRSVSWYQQTPGQGLQFLFEYFSETQRNKGNFPGRFSGRQFSNSRSEMNVSTLELGDSALYLCASSLGAGRAIDTQYFGPGTRLTVL.

The CDR3 DNA follows: TGTGCCAGCAGTTATCCTAGCGCCGTAGGGTACATTCAGTACTTC. Translation: CASSYPSAVGYIQYF. This chain uses TRBV6-6 with TRBJ2-4; possible D gene TRBD2, 6 bases. This CDR3 has 15 amino acids. V lost 3 bases to trimming and J lost 8 bases, with 17 bases between them. In germline, CDR1 is MNHNY, CDR2 SVGAGI (reference sequence).

The V and J genes are TRBV6-4 and TRBJ2-1; D is possibly TRBD2 (6 bases). The CDR3 length is 16 residues. With 1 base removed from V and 7 bases from J, the gap between germline ends came to 17 bases. Germline V gives CDR1 MRHNA, CDR2 SNTAGT. Here the CDR3 DNA reads TGTGCCAGCAGTGACTATGGCGGGATAGGTAGGAATGAGCAGTTCTTC. Protein product: CASSDYGGIGRNEQFF.

This chain uses TRBV27 with TRBJ2-1; a weak D match, TRBD1 (5 bases). This CDR3 is 16 amino acids long. The germline V gene encodes CDR1 MNHEY and CDR2 SMNVEV (reference sequence). The V end was cut by 6 bases, the J end by 0 bases, with 15 bases between. The CDR3 protein is CASSPQGVSSYNEQFF. The CDR3 nucleotides are TGTGCCAGCAGCCCTCAAGGGGTAAGCTCCTACAATGAGCAGTTCTTC.

The chain recombines TRBV6-6 with TRBJ1-5; D possibly corresponds to TRBD1 (6 bases). CDR1 MNHNY and CDR2 SVGAGI come from the germline V gene (reference sequence). CDR3 length equals 15 residues. Trimming removed 7 bases from V and 1 base from J, with 14 bases in between. Written as DNA, the CDR3 is TGTGCCAGCAAGGGGGGGGCGGGGAGCAATCAGCCCCAGCATTTT. It specifies CASKGGAGSNQPQHF.

The chain links TRBV6-4 to TRBJ2-1, with TRBD1 matching over 9 bases. CDR3 length: 16 residues. Germline V CDR1 and CDR2: MRHNA, SNTAGT. J lost 0 bases, V lost 5 bases, and 5 bases had no gene match. CDR3 loop: CASSSRDRVSYNEQFF. In DNA form, the CDR3 reads TGTGCCAGCAGTAGCCGGGACAGGGTCTCCTACAATGAGCAGTTCTTC.

Only a few counts were recorded for this clone. This chain connects TRBV25-1 to TRBJ2-1; TRBD2 agrees at 10 bases. Germline V lookup: CDR1 MGHDK, CDR2 SYGVNS. The CDR3 sequence is 14 residues long. The ends lost 6 bases at V and 8 bases at J; junction bases unmatched: 7. This CDR3 reads CASRSSGSLHEQFF. CDR3 DNA sequence: TGTGCCAGCAGATCTAGCGGGAGTTTGCATGAGCAGTTCTTC.

This sequence joins TRBV29-1 and TRBJ2-7, with TRBD2 identical over 8 bases. This CDR3 has 20 amino acids. V shed 4 bases and J 1 base; nucleotides not matched to a gene: 24. Germline V gene data show CDR1 as SQVTM and CDR2 as ANQGSEA. In nucleotides, the CDR3 is TGCAGCGTTGGTTTCCCTCTCCACTCAAGACCGGGACTAGAGTCCTACGAGCAGTACTTC. This translates into CSVGFPLHSRPGLESYEQYF.

The V and J genes are TRBV5-4 and TRBJ1-2; D not resolved. The length of the CDR3 is 13 residues. V was shortened by 4 bases and J by 3 bases, with 10 bases between the two germline ends. The V gene's germline CDR1 is SGHNT and CDR2 YYREEE (reference sequence). Here the CDR3 reads CASSPLRDYGYTF. The CDR3 DNA follows: TGTGCCAGCAGCCCCCTCCGGGACTATGGCTACACCTTC.

This chain joins TRBV7-9 and TRBJ1-2; the D gene is possibly TRBD1 (5 bases). Germline V gives CDR1 SEHNR, CDR2 FQNEAQ (reference sequence). The CDR3 consists of 14 residues. V was trimmed by 6 bases and J by 6 bases, leaving 17 bases between them. CDR3 in amino acids: CASSRSQGSNGYTF. CDR3 sequence (DNA): TGTGCCAGCAGTCGCAGTCAGGGATCCAATGGCTACACCTTC.

This chain connects TRBV28 to TRBJ2-7, with 8 bases lining up with TRBD2. V lost 3 bases to trimming and J lost 0 bases; unmatched junction nucleotides: 7. The CDR3 runs to 16 residues. In germline, CDR1 is MDHEN, CDR2 SYDVKM. CDR3 sequence reads: CASSFPTSGYSYEQYF. CDR3 in DNA: TGTGCCAGCAGTTTCCCTACTAGCGGATACTCCTACGAGCAGTACTTC.

The chain combines TRBV9 with TRBJ2-2; 7 bases match TRBD1. Looked up from germline, CDR1 is SGDLS and CDR2 is YYNGEE. This CDR3 is built from 18 residues. The trim removed 4 bases at V and 0 bases at J, leaving 12 bases unmatched. The DNA of the CDR3 is TGTGCCAGCAGCAAGCGAACAGGGGACCACGCGAACACCGGGGAGCTGTTTTTT. It is translated as CASSKRTGDHANTGELFF.

This clone was seen only once. This chain connects TRBV7-2 to TRBJ2-3; 8 positions match TRBD2. CDR1 is SGHTA, CDR2 FQGNSA, per germline. This CDR3 region has 16 residues. J gave up 5 bases and V 1 base, and 8 bases lay outside the gene matches. The CDR3 region is CASSLDSGGAGDTQYF. In nucleotides, the CDR3 is TGTGCCAGCAGCTTAGATTCCGGGGGGGCCGGAGATACGCAGTATTTT. The variable domain in full, completed from reference TRBV7-2 and TRBJ2-3, reads GAGVSQSPSNKVTEKGKDVELRCDPISGHTALYWYRQSLGQGLEFLIYFQGNSAPDKSGLPSDRFSAERTGGSVSTLTIQRTQQEDSAVYLCASSLDSGGAGDTQYFGPGTRLTVL.

The chain combines TRBV4-1 with TRBJ1-6; perhaps TRBD1 as D (6 bases). The V and J ends lost 4 bases and 7 bases respectively, with 14 bases between them. Germline CDR1 and CDR2: MGHRA and YSYEKL. There are 15 residues in the CDR3. Written as DNA, the CDR3 is TGCGCCAGCAGCCCCATGCCAGGGGACAATTCACCCCTCCACTTT. It specifies CASSPMPGDNSPLHF.

The V gene is TRBV5-1, the J gene TRBJ1-1, with D unresolved. V was pared by 3 bases and J by 3 bases, with 6 bases between. CDR3 size: 12 residues. The germline V gene has CDR1 SGHRS and CDR2 YFSETQ. The CDR3 spells CASSSMDTEAFF. For the CDR3, the DNA is TGCGCCAGCAGCTCGATGGACACTGAAGCTTTCTTT.

This sequence joins TRBV4-3 and TRBJ2-1, with D possibly matching TRBD2 (6 bases). The V and J ends lost 1 base and 6 bases respectively, with 19 bases between them. Per germline, CDR1 LGHNA and CDR2 YSLEER. The length of the CDR3 is 17 residues. CDR3 region: CASSQGLVGSRGNEQFF. The CDR3 nucleotides read TGCGCCAGCAGCCAAGGACTCGTCGGGAGTCGGGGCAATGAGCAGTTCTTC.

The genes are TRBV10-3 and TRBJ2-3; 11 nucleotides align to TRBD1. The germline CDR1 and CDR2 sequences are ENHRY and SYGVKD. This CDR3 has 15 residues. J gave up 4 bases and V 4 bases, and 4 bases lay outside the gene matches. The CDR3 here is CAISVGTGGADTQYF. The CDR3 DNA is TGTGCCATCAGTGTCGGGACAGGGGGAGCAGATACGCAGTATTTT.

This clone has just a few counts. The chain employs TRBV4-3 and TRBJ1-2; TRBD1 might be the D (6 bases). CDR1 and CDR2 from the germline V gene are LGHNA and YSLEER. The CDR3 covers 15 residues. V lost 0 bases, J lost 4 bases, and 12 bases lay in between. CDR3 nucleotides: TGCGCCAGCAGCCAAGATAACAGGGCGGGCTATGGCTACACCTTC. It encodes CASSQDNRAGYGYTF.